This T cell receptor beta chain was obtained from a study of blood T cell repertoires in COVID-19 (dated by TCRdb to about 2020). In terms of the full investigation: The collaborator samples originated in the United States, Italy and Spain and spanned the acute and convalescent phases of COVID-19. Deeply sampled blood TCRbeta repertoires from subjects exposed to, actively infected with, or recovered from COVID-19 were included in the dataset. A freely available public database, intended as a resource for researchers studying the immune response to SARS-CoV-2, is where the repertoires were released. The prospective study material was composed of cDNA or gDNA derived from T cells, B-cell-depleted T cells, or PBMCs. Samples were obtained from the ongoing ImmuneRACE study (first 160 participants) and from roughly 1,300 subjects provided by 6 global collaborators. Nearly every sample came with metadata listing a de-identified subject ID, COVID-19 status, age in years and sex. Where available, HLA class I and class II types were taken from metadata supplied by the sample provider and were not determined by assay-based typing.

The immunoSEQ Assay, a bias-controlled multiplex PCR, was used to amplify TCRbeta CDR3 regions from genomic DNA. The source study handled its data this way. Nucleated cell counts per sample were estimated from amplification of reference gene primers within the assay. Sequence reads were collapsed and filtered to measure the absolute abundance of every unique TCRbeta CDR3 rearrangement. For each sample, productive Simpson clonality was calculated as the square root of Simpson's diversity index across productive rearrangements. TCRdb stores this immuneACCESS table with in-frame sequences only. Part of the clones is absent; in the studies checked, under half of the shortfall reflects unresolved V genes, and no reason is known for the rest. The V and J calls and the clone size are those of that table, but D and trimming were determined from the DNA. The sample has 200,000 to 250,000 clones on record, 85% to 90% of them singletons. The top ten constitute more than 13% of the sample.

CDR1 and CDR2, per the germline V gene, are SGHVS and FNYEAQ. The CDR3 sequence holds 10 residues, the cysteine and phenylalanine included. Of all the DNA, just the CDR3 is kept, 30 bases in frame from base 1. V is pared back by 10 bases and J by 3 bases, with 4 bases lying between the germline termini. In the prospective study, participants were roughly 18 to 95 years old, resided in about two dozen geographic areas of the United States, and were enrolled through a virtual design. In the prospective study, participants were assigned to cohorts based on the clinical history participants reported in a screening survey and a study questionnaire. Exposed participants had been in contact, within 2 weeks of entering the study, with a person who had a PCR-confirmed or clinician-diagnosed case of COVID-19. In the prospective study, mobile phlebotomists collected whole blood, serum and a nasopharyngeal or oropharyngeal swab from each participant. Over an approximately 2-month period, participants in the prospective study had the option of providing additional blood draws and questionnaires. Before DNA extraction, prospective study blood samples were shipped either frozen or at room temperature.

Overall study results and their limits: The quantity of clinical and demographic metadata differed by source and by participant and was supplied without curation.

Regarding this clone: This clone's antigen is unknown. No much larger clone exists at a distance of one base, and base qualities are not known.

The receptor was derived from a man in his thirties or forties who had been exposed to COVID-19. The chain uses TRBV7-6 and TRBJ1-3, with the D gene uncertain. Sequencing was performed on PBMCs or T cells enriched from blood (not recorded which). The DNA sequence is TGTGCCACCCGTGGAAACACCATATATTTT. Translated, it gives CATRGNTIYF. The full variable domain, with segments outside the CDR3 supplied by the reference TRBV7-6 and TRBJ1-3 proteins, appears as GAGVSQSPRYKVTKRGQDVALRCDPISGHVSLYWYRQALGQGPEFLTYFNYEAQQDKSGLPNDRFSAERPEGSISTLTIQRTEQRDSAMYRCATRGNTIYFGEGSWLTVV.